What follows is one T cell receptor beta chain and its context. These data originate in a study of cytomegalovirus exposure and HLA in healthy donors. V was shortened by 2 bases and J by 2 bases, with 15 bases between the two germline ends. CDR1 and CDR2 from the germline V gene are SGHRS and YFSETQ. The CDR3 sequence is 16 residues long. A multiplex PCR was run with 60 Vbeta primers and 13 Jbeta primers. The table came from immunoSEQ multiplex PCR; TCRdb's copy has only in-frame clones and leaves some out. The data contain under 70,000 clones, roughly 74% of them seen just once; the ten biggest clones take up 30% to 35%.

This TCR was recovered from a middle-aged man in good health and CMV-seropositive. The chain employs TRBV5-1 and TRBJ2-3; tentative D call: TRBD2 (5 bases). The material sequenced was PBMCs. In DNA form, the CDR3 reads TGCGCCAGCAGCTTCCTCCGGACTGGATCCACAGATACGCAGTATTTT. Protein: CASSFLRTGSTDTQYF.